Sequencing of this TCR beta chain was carried out in a study of blood T cell repertoires in COVID-19. Overall study context: Researchers got acute and convalescent COVID-19 samples from the United States, Italy and Spain. PBMCs, B-cell-depleted T cells, or T cells were the source of the cDNA or gDNA that made up the material.

In the study's own analysis: Estimation of nucleated cell counts relied on the amplification of reference gene primers. This table comes from immunoSEQ multiplex PCR, and its TCRdb copy is limited to in-frame clones, with some not included. Clonal size and the V and J genes are those of that table, whereas D and trimming came from the DNA. Of roughly 40,000 clones in the sample, 85% to 90% are singletons; the top ten hold 12%. The J segment lost 3 bases and the V segment lost 1 base, leaving 2 bases of the junction unmatched. CDR3 length: 15 amino acids. CDR1 MGHRA and CDR2 YSYEKL come from the germline V gene.

V and J are TRBV4-1 and TRBJ2-7; 11 bases align to TRBD1. The sample taken for sequencing was peripheral blood. The sequence derives from a man aged 65 to 79 with acute or convalescent COVID-19. Written as DNA, the CDR3 is TGCGCCAGCAGCCAAGGGGGACAGGGGGTCTACGAGCAGTACTTC. This codes for CASSQGGQGVYEQYF.